This is a list of T cell receptor beta chains from one sample in a study of cytomegalovirus exposure and HLA in healthy donors. The data were produced by immunoSEQ multiplex PCR, yet TCRdb's version contains in-frame clones alone and is incomplete. The sample has 150,000 to 200,000 clones; roughly 77% are singletons. Sequences were obtained from PBMCs. The receptors here all came from a woman between 25 and 40 years old in good health and CMV-seronegative. Both conserved end residues are part of each CDR3. A D gene is named only where the DNA matches it firmly. Size is omitted from some rows. Given values are once, few, many or a class for expanded clones.

size	D	V	J	CDR3	DNA
-	TRBD1	TRBV19	TRBJ1-1	CASSTQGAGTEAFF	TGTGCCAGTAGTACTCAGGGGGCGGGCACTGAAGCTTTCTTT
-	TRBD1	TRBV11-2	TRBJ2-5	CASSSGRDRVAETQYF	TGTGCCAGCAGTTCGGGCCGGGACAGGGTCGCGGAGACCCAGTACTTC
-	TRBD1	TRBV19	TRBJ1-1	CASIMDRGNTEAFF	TGTGCCAGTATTATGGACAGGGGGAACACTGAAGCTTTCTTT
-	-	TRBV7-8	TRBJ1-5	CASSEKGPDQPQHF	TGTGCCAGCAGTGAAAAGGGGCCGGATCAGCCCCAGCATTTT
few	TRBD1	TRBV30	TRBJ1-5	CAWGTGTDQPQHF	TGTGCCTGGGGAACAGGGACAGATCAGCCCCAGCATTTT
-	TRBD1	TRBV7-6	TRBJ2-1	CASSLVGQGTNEQFF	TGTGCCAGCAGCTTAGTGGGACAGGGGACGAATGAGCAGTTCTTC
-	-	TRBV6-5	TRBJ1-5	CASSALDSGQPQHF	TGTGCCAGCAGCGCGCTCGACTCGGGTCAGCCCCAGCATTTT
few	-	TRBV2	TRBJ2-7	CASSEAWGVDEQYF	TGTGCCAGCAGTGAAGCTTGGGGGGTCGACGAGCAGTACTTC
-	-	TRBV9	TRBJ2-2	CASSVGSGPLRTGELFF	TGTGCCAGCAGCGTAGGTAGCGGTCCTTTGAGGACCGGGGAGCTGTTTTTT
few	TRBD2	TRBV18	TRBJ2-7	CASSQPGLAGGRGYEQYF	TGTGCCAGCTCACAACCGGGACTAGCGGGGGGTAGGGGCTACGAGCAGTACTTC
-	-	TRBV6-5	TRBJ2-6	CATAWGGTGANVLTF	TGTGCCACCGCTTGGGGGGGCACCGGGGCCAACGTCCTGACTTTC
few	TRBD1	TRBV5-4	TRBJ1-1	CASSPRQGGAEAFF	TGTGCCAGCAGCCCTCGACAGGGTGGAGCTGAAGCTTTCTTT
once	-	TRBV27	TRBJ1-1	CASSLFVPPTEAFF	TGTGCCAGCAGTTTATTCGTTCCCCCCACTGAAGCTTTCTTT
-	TRBD1	TRBV6-5	TRBJ1-5	CASRQGVSQPQHF	TGTGCCAGCAGACAGGGGGTAAGTCAGCCCCAGCATTTT
-	-	TRBV7-9	TRBJ2-5	CASSPLVGLRETQYF	TGTGCCAGCAGCCCCCTCGTGGGCCTAAGGGAGACCCAGTACTTC
-	-	TRBV4-1	TRBJ2-3	CASSQDRGRNTDTQYF	TGCGCCAGCAGCCAAGATCGCGGCAGAAACACAGATACGCAGTATTTT
-	-	TRBV19	TRBJ2-1	CASTLDSHSYNEQFF	TGTGCCAGCACCCTCGACTCCCACTCCTACAATGAGCAGTTCTTC
-	-	TRBV5-1	TRBJ2-3	CASSLGAPDTQYF	TGCGCCAGCAGCTTGGGGGCCCCAGATACGCAGTATTTT
-	TRBD2	TRBV5-1	TRBJ2-5	CASSTGTSWETQYF	TGCGCCAGCAGCACCGGGACTAGCTGGGAGACCCAGTACTTC
-	-	TRBV14	TRBJ1-2	CASSHGAFAGYTF	TGTGCCAGCAGCCATGGGGCTTTTGCGGGCTACACCTTC
-	-	TRBV5-1	TRBJ2-5	CASSQGPLGAQETQYF	TGCGCCAGCAGCCAAGGACCCCTGGGGGCCCAAGAGACCCAGTACTTC
-	-	TRBV5-1	TRBJ2-7	CASSLEGTWSYYEQYF	TGCGCCAGCAGCTTGGAGGGGACTTGGTCTTATTACGAGCAGTACTTC
-	-	TRBV5-1	TRBJ1-2	CASSWNPRDNNYGYTF	TGCGCCAGCAGCTGGAATCCCCGGGACAATAACTATGGCTACACCTTC
-	-	TRBV7-2	TRBJ2-1	CASSPRSEQFF	TGTGCCAGCAGCCCCCGGAGTGAGCAGTTCTTC
-	-	TRBV6-1	TRBJ1-1	CASSPGQRKTEAFF	TGTGCCAGCAGTCCCGGACAGCGTAAAACTGAAGCTTTCTTT
-	-	TRBV11-2	TRBJ1-3	CASSTPWGVVNTIYF	TGTGCCAGCAGCACCCCCTGGGGGGTTGTAAACACCATATATTTT
-	-	TRBV5-4	TRBJ2-2	CASSLTTTNTGELFF	TGTGCCAGCAGCTTGACGACAACGAACACCGGGGAGCTGTTTTTT
-	-	TRBV18	TRBJ1-2	CASSPTAEVTGYGYTF	TGTGCCAGCTCACCGACAGCAGAGGTGACAGGCTATGGCTACACCTTC
-	-	TRBV19	TRBJ2-2	CASSIETGAITGELFF	TGTGCCAGTAGTATAGAGACTGGGGCAATCACCGGGGAGCTGTTTTTT
-	TRBD1	TRBV2	TRBJ1-1	CASSDDRVYTEAFF	TGTGCCAGCAGTGACGACAGGGTCTACACTGAAGCTTTCTTT
-	TRBD1	TRBV7-2	TRBJ1-2	CASSLNSGTGGGNGYTF	TGTGCCAGCAGCCTCAACTCCGGGACAGGGGGCGGGAATGGCTACACCTTC
-	TRBD2	TRBV5-1	TRBJ2-5	CASSLAASGMRQETQYF	TGCGCCAGCAGCCTGGCAGCTAGCGGGATGCGACAAGAGACCCAGTACTTC
-	-	TRBV5-4	TRBJ1-1	CASSGARAMNTEAFF	TGTGCCAGCAGCGGTGCCAGGGCCATGAACACTGAAGCTTTCTTT
-	TRBD1	TRBV6-6	TRBJ2-3	CASSYIQGASTDTQYF	TGTGCCAGCAGTTATATACAGGGGGCTTCCACAGATACGCAGTATTTT
-	TRBD1	TRBV5-1	TRBJ1-6	CASSFRTGNSPLHF	TGCGCCAGCAGCTTCAGGACAGGGAATTCACCCCTCCACTTT
-	-	TRBV2	TRBJ2-7	CASEYQQSISYEQYF	TGTGCCAGTGAATATCAACAGTCGATCTCCTACGAGCAGTACTTC
-	-	TRBV4-1	TRBJ2-7	CASSQDSRVHEQYF	TGCGCCAGCAGCCAAGACAGCCGGGTCCACGAGCAGTACTTC
-	-	TRBV15	TRBJ2-2	CATSRDHTTSPTGELFF	TGTGCCACCAGCAGAGATCACACGACTAGTCCCACCGGGGAGCTGTTTTTT
-	-	TRBV2	TRBJ1-6	CASSETPGEARSPLHF	TGTGCCAGCAGTGAAACCCCGGGAGAGGCTAGGTCACCCCTCCACTTT
once	TRBD2	TRBV7-6	TRBJ2-3	CASSSRLAGPSTDTQYF	TGTGCCAGCAGTTCACGACTAGCGGGGCCTAGCACAGATACGCAGTATTTT
-	TRBD1	TRBV28	TRBJ2-1	CASINRGSYNEQFF	TGTGCCAGCATCAACAGGGGGTCCTACAATGAGCAGTTCTTC
-	-	TRBV19	TRBJ1-3	CASSISRAGNTIYF	TGTGCCAGTAGTATCTCCAGGGCGGGAAACACCATATATTTT
few	TRBD1	TRBV29-1	TRBJ1-2	CSVKDRVGYGYTF	TGCAGCGTCAAGGACAGGGTTGGCTATGGCTACACCTTC
-	-	TRBV29-1	TRBJ2-7	CSVEDSAGDEQYF	TGCAGCGTTGAAGATTCGGCAGGGGACGAGCAGTACTTC
-	-	TRBV7-9	TRBJ2-1	CASSSQGWAWFF	TGTGCCAGCAGCTCACAGGGCTGGGCGTGGTTCTTC
-	TRBD1	TRBV5-4	TRBJ2-7	CASSFGRQGASEQYF	TGTGCCAGCAGCTTTGGGCGACAGGGGGCGAGCGAGCAGTACTTC
-	-	TRBV19	TRBJ1-3	CASSIPTGHSGNTIYF	TGTGCCAGTAGTATTCCGACAGGCCACTCTGGAAACACCATATATTTT
few	-	TRBV13	TRBJ1-3	CASSRQRNTIYF	TGTGCCAGCAGCAGACAGAGAAACACCATATATTTT
-	-	TRBV2	TRBJ1-2	CASSPPRTALTF	TGTGCCAGCAGTCCACCTAGGACAGCGCTAACCTTC
-	-	TRBV4-1	TRBJ2-2	CASSQERAGELFF	TGCGCCAGCAGCCAAGAGAGGGCTGGGGAGCTGTTTTTT
-	TRBD2	TRBV18	TRBJ2-7	CASSPLSQRGSEQYF	TGTGCCAGCTCCCCACTTAGCCAGCGGGGGTCCGAGCAGTACTTC
-	-	TRBV6-1	TRBJ2-5	CASGQIQETQYF	TGTGCCAGCGGGCAGATTCAAGAGACCCAGTACTTC
-	TRBD1	TRBV30	TRBJ1-5	CAWSGGQIGVQPQHF	TGTGCCTGGAGTGGGGGACAGATAGGGGTGCAGCCCCAGCATTTT
-	-	TRBV9	TRBJ2-1	CASSVAGDSYNEQFF	TGTGCCAGCAGCGTAGCCGGGGACTCCTACAATGAGCAGTTCTTC
-	TRBD2	TRBV27	TRBJ2-1	CASSLSVAGGPRMGEQFF	TGTGCCAGCAGTTTATCAGTAGCGGGAGGGCCCCGTATGGGTGAGCAGTTCTTC
once	TRBD2	TRBV4-1	TRBJ2-5	CASSQETSGQETQYF	TGCGCCAGCAGCCAAGAAACTAGCGGCCAAGAGACCCAGTACTTC
-	-	TRBV27	TRBJ1-1	CASSPYGRTFNTEAFF	TGTGCCAGCAGTCCCTACGGGAGGACGTTTAACACTGAAGCTTTCTTT
-	-	TRBV29-1	TRBJ2-3	CSVSTGWETDTQYF	TGCAGCGTTTCTACAGGGTGGGAGACAGATACGCAGTATTTT